This T cell receptor beta chain was sequenced in a study of T cells in localized non-small cell lung cancer. About this clone itself: This could be a read error, since a much larger clone is one nucleotide away.

Some clones are missing from TCRdb's copy, which holds only in-frame ones; the method was immunoSEQ multiplex PCR. The repertoire holds about 17,000 clones, with approximately 82% as singletons. The CDR3 totals 11 residues. Trimming stripped 5 bases from V and 10 bases from J, with 11 bases between. The germline CDR1 and CDR2 sequences are LNHDA and SQIVND (reference sequence). The source was peripheral blood, collected before any cancer treatment. This sequence joins TRBV19 and TRBJ1-1; no clear D gene. The clonotype comes from a male donor aged 60 or older with stage III lung adenocarcinoma. CDR3 in amino acids: CASSLLSGAFF. CDR3 sequence (DNA): TGTGCCAGTAGTCTTCTCTCGGGAGCTTTCTTT.